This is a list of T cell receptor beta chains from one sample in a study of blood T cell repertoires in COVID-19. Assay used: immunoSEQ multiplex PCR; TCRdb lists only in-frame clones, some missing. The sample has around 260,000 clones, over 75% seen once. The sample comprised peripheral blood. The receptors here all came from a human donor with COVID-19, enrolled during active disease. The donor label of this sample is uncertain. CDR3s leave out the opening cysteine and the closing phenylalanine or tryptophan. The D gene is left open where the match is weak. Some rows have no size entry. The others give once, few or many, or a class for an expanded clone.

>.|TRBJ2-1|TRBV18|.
ASSSIASNSYNEQF
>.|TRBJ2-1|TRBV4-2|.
ASSQAGGTGTEQF
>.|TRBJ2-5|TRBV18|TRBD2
ASSLLGLAGGQETQY
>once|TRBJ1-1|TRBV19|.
ASTNQQGAMGSEAF
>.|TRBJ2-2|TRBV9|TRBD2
ASSVFAGVGTGELF
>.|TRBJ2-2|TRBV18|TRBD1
ASSPPSGGRNTGELF
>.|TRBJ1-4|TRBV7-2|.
ASGGGAAGFEKLF
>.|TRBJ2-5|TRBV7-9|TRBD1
ASRRDRDLEETQY
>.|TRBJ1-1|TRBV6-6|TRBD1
ASSPGGYAEAF
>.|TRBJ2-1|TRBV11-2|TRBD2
ASSPGASGSNEQF
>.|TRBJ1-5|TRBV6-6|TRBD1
ASSRIQGGNQPQH
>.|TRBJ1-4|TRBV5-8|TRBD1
ASSLAGTGPEEKLF
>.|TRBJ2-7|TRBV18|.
ASSPGGSGYEQY
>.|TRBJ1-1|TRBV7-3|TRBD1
ASSLIPGTGIEAF
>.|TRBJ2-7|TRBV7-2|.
ASSLAGVSYEQY
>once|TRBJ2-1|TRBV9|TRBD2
ASSLAGATSGGAYNEQF
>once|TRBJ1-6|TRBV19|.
ASSTTRPTAGNSPLH
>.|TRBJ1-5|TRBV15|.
ATSRGLKEVPQH
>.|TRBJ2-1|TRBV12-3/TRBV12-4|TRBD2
ASRTSSTEQF
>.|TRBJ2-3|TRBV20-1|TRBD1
SASWQGEDTQY
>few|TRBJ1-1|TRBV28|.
ASSLWGPAGSVGSTEAF
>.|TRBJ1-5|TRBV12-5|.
ASGLRPRNQPQH
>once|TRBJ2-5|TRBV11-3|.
ASSSSGETQY